One sample yielded the 9 T cell receptor beta chains listed below, sequenced in a study of OX40 agonist ivuxolimab in advanced cancers. Profiling relied on immunoSEQ multiplex PCR, and the TCRdb table lists in-frame clones only, not all of them. The data show 98,000 or so clones, 90% to 95% seen once. The sample was CD4+ or CD8+ T cells sorted from blood, taken in a trial of the OX40 agonist ivuxolimab. All receptors come from an adult with an advanced solid tumor such as melanoma, head and neck, liver or kidney cancer.

The V call is TRBV7-2, the J call TRBJ2-7; 11 bases agree with TRBD2. The germline CDR1 and CDR2 sequences are SGHTA and FQGNSA. V was pared by 6 bases and J by 3 bases, with 4 bases of the junction left unmatched. This CDR3 has 14 amino acids. CDR3 sequence: CASSRLAGYYEQYF. The DNA for the CDR3 is TGTGCCAGCAGTCGACTAGCGGGATACTACGAGCAGTACTTC.

This chain links TRBV5-5 with TRBJ2-3; possibly TRBD1 or TRBD2 for D (5 bases each). Trimming stripped 3 bases from V and 4 bases from J, with 12 bases between. The CDR3 runs 14 residues. The germline CDR1 and CDR2 sequences are SGHKS and YYEKEE (reference sequence). The CDR3 coding sequence is TGTGCCAGCAGCTGGGACCTCGGGGCAGATACGCAGTATTTT. Encoded protein: CASSWDLGADTQYF.

In this sample, this clone turned up once. V is TRBV28 and J is TRBJ1-4; D possibly corresponds to TRBD1 (5 bases). Germline assignment: CDR1 MDHEN and CDR2 SYDVKM. CDR3 length: 13 residues. CDR3 region: CAGSGQGVEKLFF. In DNA, the CDR3 is TGTGCTGGGAGTGGGCAGGGTGTCGAAAAACTGTTTTTT.

The chain joins TRBV7-2 to TRBJ1-5; 7 nucleotides agree with TRBD1. V lost 1 base and J lost 8; bases outside the gene matches: 8. This CDR3 has 15 residues. Germline assignment: CDR1 SGHTA and CDR2 FQGNSA. The CDR3 DNA reads TGTGCCAGCAGCTTAGGACAGGGAGGTTCGGAGCCCCAGCATTTT. It is translated as CASSLGQGGSEPQHF.

The rearrangement links TRBV6-1 to TRBJ1-2; a weak D match, TRBD1 (6 bases). The V gene's germline CDR1 is MNHNS and CDR2 SASEGT. Between the trimmed V and J ends, which lost 3 bases and 4 bases, there was a span of 18 bases. CDR3 size: 16 residues. The chain's CDR3 is CASSDPDRLNLYGYTF. CDR3 in DNA: TGTGCCAGCAGTGATCCCGACAGGTTAAATCTCTATGGCTACACCTTC.

The chain combines TRBV19 with TRBJ2-5, with D perhaps TRBD2 (6 bases). This CDR3 spans 13 amino acids. Germline V CDR1 and CDR2: LNHDA, SQIVND (reference sequence). V shed 5 bases and J shed 3 bases, with 10 bases lying between them. This CDR3 reads CASSSTSKETQYF. The CDR3 DNA sequence: TGTGCCAGTAGTTCGACTAGTAAAGAGACCCAGTACTTC.

The chain has TRBV7-3 and TRBJ2-5; possible D gene TRBD1, 6 bases. The germline V gene has CDR1 SGHTA and CDR2 FQGTGA. The CDR3 loop spans 13 amino acids. The ends were cut back, 5 bases at V and 2 bases at J, with 9 bases in the middle. The CDR3 sequence: CASSHGQQETQYF. CDR3 bases: TGTGCCAGCAGCCATGGACAGCAAGAGACCCAGTACTTC.

This clone has more than one count but fewer than ten. This chain uses TRBV14 with TRBJ1-4; D perhaps matches TRBD1 (5 bases). CDR1 and CDR2 (germline): SGHDN, FVKESK. V dropped 4 bases and J dropped 7 bases, with 13 bases sitting between them. The CDR3 runs to 14 residues. The CDR3 reads CASSPRAGSEKLFF. In DNA form, the CDR3 reads TGTGCCAGCAGCCCCCGGGCAGGGAGTGAAAAACTGTTTTTT. Combining the CDR3 with reference TRBV14 and TRBJ1-4 gives the whole variable domain EAGVTQFPSHSVIEKGQTVTLRCDPISGHDNLYWYRRVMGKEIKFLLHFVKESKQDESGMPNNRFLAERTGGTYSTLKVQPAELEDSGVYFCASSPRAGSEKLFFGSGTQLSVL.

This sequence joins TRBV5-1 and TRBJ2-1; 11 nucleotides agree with TRBD2. The CDR3 contains 16 residues. V gave up 5 bases and J gave up 7 bases; unmatched junction bases: 11. Germline V lookup: CDR1 SGHRS, CDR2 YFSETQ. CDR3 amino acids: CASSQQTSGSGNEQFF. The DNA for the CDR3 is TGCGCCAGCAGTCAACAAACTAGCGGGAGCGGGAATGAGCAGTTCTTC.